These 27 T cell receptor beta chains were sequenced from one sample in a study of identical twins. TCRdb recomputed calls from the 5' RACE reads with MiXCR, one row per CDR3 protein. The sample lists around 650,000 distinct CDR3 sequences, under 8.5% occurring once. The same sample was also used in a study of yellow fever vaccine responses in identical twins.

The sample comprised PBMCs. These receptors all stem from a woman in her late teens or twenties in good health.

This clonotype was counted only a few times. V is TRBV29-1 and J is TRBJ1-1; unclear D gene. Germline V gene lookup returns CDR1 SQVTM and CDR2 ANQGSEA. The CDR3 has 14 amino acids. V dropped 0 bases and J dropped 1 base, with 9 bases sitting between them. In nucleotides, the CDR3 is TGCAGCGTTGAAGATCCAATGACGAACACTGAAGCTTTCTTT. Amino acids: CSVEDPMTNTEAFF.

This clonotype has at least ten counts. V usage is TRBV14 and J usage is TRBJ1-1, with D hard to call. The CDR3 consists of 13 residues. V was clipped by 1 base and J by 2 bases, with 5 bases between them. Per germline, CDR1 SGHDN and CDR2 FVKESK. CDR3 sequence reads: CASSQVHNTEAFF. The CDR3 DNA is TGTGCCAGCAGCCAAGTCCACAACACTGAAGCTTTCTTT.

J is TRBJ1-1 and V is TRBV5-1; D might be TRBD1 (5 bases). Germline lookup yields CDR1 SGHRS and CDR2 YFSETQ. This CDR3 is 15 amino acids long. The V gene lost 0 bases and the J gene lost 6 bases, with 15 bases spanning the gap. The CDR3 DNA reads TGCGCCAGCAGCTTGGAGTGGGGGGGTTTGGCTGAAGCTTTCTTT. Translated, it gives CASSLEWGGLAEAFF.

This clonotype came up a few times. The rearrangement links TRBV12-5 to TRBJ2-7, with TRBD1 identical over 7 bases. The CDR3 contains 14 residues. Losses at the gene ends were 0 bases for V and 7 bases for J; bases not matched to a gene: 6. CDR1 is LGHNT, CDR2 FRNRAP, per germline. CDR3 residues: CASGLVGQILEQYF. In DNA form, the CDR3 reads TGTGCTAGTGGTTTGGTGGGACAGATTCTGGAGCAGTACTTC.

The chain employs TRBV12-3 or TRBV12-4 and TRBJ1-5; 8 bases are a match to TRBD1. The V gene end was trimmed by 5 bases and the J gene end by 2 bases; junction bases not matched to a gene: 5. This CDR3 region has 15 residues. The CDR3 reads CASSEDRVGNQPQHF. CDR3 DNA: TGTGCCAGCAGTGAGGACAGGGTAGGCAATCAGCCCCAGCATTTT.

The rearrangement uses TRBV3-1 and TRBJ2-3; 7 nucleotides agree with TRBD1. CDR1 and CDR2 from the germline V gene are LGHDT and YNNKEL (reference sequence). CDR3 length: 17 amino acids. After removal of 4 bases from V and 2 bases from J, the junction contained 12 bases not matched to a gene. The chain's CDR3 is CASSRYRGSVDTDTQYF. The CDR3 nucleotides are TGTGCCAGCAGCCGTTACAGGGGTAGTGTTGACACAGATACGCAGTATTTT.

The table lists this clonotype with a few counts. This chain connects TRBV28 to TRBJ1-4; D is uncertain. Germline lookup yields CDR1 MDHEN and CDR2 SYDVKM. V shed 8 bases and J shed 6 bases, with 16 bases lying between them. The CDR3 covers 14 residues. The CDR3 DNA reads TGTGCCAGCTCGACCCTGGAGGTGTATGAAAAACTGTTTTTT. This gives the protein CASSTLEVYEKLFF.

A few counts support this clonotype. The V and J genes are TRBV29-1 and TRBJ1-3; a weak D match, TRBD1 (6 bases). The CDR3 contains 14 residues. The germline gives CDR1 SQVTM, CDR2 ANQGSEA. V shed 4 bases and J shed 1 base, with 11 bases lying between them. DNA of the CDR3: TGCAGCGTTGGGGCAGGGGTGTCTGGAAACACCATATATTTT. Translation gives CSVGAGVSGNTIYF.

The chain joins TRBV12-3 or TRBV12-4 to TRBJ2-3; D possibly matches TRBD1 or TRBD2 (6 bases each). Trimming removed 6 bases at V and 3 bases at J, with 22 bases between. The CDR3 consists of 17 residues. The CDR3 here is CASSPPGAGVKTDTQYF. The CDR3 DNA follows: TGTGCCAGCAGCCCCCCGGGGGCAGGGGTTAAGACAGATACGCAGTATTTT.

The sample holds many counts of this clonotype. CDR3 bases: TGTGCCAGCAGTGCCCCTGGCGGCATGAACACTGAAGCTTTCTTT. Amino acid sequence: CASSAPGGMNTEAFF. The gene calls are TRBV25-1 and TRBJ1-1; D call uncertain. In germline, CDR1 is MGHDK, CDR2 SYGVNS. V lost 4 bases and J lost 0, with 12 bases in between. The CDR3 extends over 15 amino acids.

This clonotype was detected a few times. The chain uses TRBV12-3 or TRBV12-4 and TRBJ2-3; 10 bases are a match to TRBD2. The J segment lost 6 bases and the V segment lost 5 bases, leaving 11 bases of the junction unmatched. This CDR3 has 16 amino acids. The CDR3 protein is CASSTSGAAVTDTQYF. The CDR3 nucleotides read TGTGCCAGCAGTACTAGCGGGGCGGCTGTGACGGATACGCAGTATTTT.

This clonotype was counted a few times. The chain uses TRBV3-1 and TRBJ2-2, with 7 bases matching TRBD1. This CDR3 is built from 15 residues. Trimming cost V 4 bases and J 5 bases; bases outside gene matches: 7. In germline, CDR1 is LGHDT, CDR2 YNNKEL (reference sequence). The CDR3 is CASSLETGLTGELFF. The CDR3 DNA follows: TGTGCCAGCAGCCTTGAGACAGGGTTGACCGGGGAGCTGTTTTTT.

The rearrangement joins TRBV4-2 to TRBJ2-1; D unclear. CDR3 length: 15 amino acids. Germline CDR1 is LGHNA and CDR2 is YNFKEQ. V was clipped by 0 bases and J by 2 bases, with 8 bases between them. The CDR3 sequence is CASSQDAPTYNEQFF. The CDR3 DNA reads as TGTGCCAGCAGCCAAGATGCGCCGACCTACAATGAGCAGTTCTTC.

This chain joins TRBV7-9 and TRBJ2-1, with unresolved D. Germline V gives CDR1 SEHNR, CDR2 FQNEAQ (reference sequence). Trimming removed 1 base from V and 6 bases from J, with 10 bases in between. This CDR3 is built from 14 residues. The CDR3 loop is CASSLDGRSNEQFF. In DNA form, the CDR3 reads TGTGCCAGCAGCTTAGATGGTCGGTCCAATGAGCAGTTCTTC.

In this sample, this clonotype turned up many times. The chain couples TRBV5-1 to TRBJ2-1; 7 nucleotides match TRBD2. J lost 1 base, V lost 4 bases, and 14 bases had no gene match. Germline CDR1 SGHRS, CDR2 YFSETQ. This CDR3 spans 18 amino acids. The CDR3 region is CASSHKQAGEVSYNEQFF. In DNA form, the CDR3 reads TGCGCCAGCAGCCATAAACAGGCGGGAGAGGTATCCTACAATGAGCAGTTCTTC.

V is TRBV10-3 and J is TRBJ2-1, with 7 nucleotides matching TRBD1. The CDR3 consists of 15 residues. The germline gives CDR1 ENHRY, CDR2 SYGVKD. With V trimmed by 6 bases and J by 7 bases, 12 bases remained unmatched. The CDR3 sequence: CAISNRGVMENEQFF. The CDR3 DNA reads TGTGCCATCAGCAACAGGGGAGTCATGGAGAATGAGCAGTTCTTC.

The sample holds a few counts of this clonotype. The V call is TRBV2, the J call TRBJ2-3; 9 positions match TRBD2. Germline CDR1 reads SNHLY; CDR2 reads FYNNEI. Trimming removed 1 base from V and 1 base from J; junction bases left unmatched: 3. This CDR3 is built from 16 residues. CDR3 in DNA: TGTGCCAGCAGTGAAGTCCCTAGCGGGGGCACAGATACGCAGTATTTT. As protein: CASSEVPSGGTDTQYF.

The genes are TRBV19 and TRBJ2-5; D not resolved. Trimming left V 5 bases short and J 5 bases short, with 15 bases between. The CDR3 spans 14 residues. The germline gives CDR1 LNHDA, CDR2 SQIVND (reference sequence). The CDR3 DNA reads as TGTGCCAGTAGTCGGCCGCGGAGTCGGGAGACCCAGTACTTC. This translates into CASSRPRSRETQYF.

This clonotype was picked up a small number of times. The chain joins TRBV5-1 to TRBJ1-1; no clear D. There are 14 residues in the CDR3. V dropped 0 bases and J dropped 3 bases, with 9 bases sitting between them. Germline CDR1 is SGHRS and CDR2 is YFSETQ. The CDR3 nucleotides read TGCGCCAGCAGCTTGGAGCCTCTTGACACTGAAGCTTTCTTT. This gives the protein CASSLEPLDTEAFF.

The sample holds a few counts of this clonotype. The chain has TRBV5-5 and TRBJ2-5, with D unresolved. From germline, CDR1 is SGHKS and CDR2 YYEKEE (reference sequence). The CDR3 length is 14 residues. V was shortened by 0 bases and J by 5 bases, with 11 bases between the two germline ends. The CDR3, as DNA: TGTGCCAGCAGCTTGGGTTTTGGATGGGAGACCCAGTACTTC. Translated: CASSLGFGWETQYF.

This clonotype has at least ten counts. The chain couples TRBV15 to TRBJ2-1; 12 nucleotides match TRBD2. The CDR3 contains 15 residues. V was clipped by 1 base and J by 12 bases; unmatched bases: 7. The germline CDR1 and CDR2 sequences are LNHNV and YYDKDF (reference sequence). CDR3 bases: TGTGCCACCAGCAGAGGACTAGCGGGAGAGTATGGGCAGTTCTTC. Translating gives CATSRGLAGEYGQFF. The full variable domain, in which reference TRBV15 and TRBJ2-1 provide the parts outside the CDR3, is DAMVIQNPRYQVTQFGKPVTLSCSQTLNHNVMYWYQQKSSQAPKLLFHYYDKDFNNEADTPDNFQSRRPNTSFCFLDIRSPGLGDTAMYLCATSRGLAGEYGQFFGPGTRLTVL.

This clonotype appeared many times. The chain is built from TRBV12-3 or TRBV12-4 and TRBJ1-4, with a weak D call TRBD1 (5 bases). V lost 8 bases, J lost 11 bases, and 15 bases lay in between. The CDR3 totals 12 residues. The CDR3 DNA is TGTGCCAGCGGTGGGGGAATGGGGAAACTGTTTTTT. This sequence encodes CASGGGMGKLFF.

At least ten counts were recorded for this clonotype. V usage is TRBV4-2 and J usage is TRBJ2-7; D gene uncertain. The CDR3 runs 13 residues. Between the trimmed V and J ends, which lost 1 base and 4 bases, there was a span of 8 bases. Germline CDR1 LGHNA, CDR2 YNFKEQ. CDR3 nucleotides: TGTGCCAGCAGCCAAGGACGACTGTACGAGCAGTACTTC. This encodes CASSQGRLYEQYF.

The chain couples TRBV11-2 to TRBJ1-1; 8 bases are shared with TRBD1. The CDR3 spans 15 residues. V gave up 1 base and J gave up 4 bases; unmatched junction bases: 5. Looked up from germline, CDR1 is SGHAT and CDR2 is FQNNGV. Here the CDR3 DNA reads TGTGCCAGCAGCTTAGTACAGGACAGGGCCACTGAAGCTTTCTTT. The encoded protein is CASSLVQDRATEAFF.

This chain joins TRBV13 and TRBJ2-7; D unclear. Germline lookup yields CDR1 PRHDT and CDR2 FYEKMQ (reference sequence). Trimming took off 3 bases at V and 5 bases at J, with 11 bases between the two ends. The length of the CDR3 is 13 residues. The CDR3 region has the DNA TGTGCCAGCAGCTTGGTGGGAACTGACGAGCAGTACGTC. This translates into CASSLVGTDEQYV.

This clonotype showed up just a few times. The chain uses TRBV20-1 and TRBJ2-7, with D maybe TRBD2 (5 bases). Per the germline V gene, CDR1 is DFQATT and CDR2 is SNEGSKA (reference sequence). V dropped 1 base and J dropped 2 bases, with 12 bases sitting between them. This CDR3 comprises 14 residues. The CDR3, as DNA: TGCAGTGCTAGAGTAGGTGAGGGTACCTACGAGCAGTACGTC. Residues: CSARVGEGTYEQYV.

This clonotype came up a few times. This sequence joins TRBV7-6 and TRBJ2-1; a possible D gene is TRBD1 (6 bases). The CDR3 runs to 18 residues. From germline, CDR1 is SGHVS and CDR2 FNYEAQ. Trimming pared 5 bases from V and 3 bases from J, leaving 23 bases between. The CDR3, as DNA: TGTGCCAGCAGCCCTGGGTCAGGGGCGTTAGGGAACTACAATGAGCAGTTCTTC. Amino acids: CASSPGSGALGNYNEQFF.